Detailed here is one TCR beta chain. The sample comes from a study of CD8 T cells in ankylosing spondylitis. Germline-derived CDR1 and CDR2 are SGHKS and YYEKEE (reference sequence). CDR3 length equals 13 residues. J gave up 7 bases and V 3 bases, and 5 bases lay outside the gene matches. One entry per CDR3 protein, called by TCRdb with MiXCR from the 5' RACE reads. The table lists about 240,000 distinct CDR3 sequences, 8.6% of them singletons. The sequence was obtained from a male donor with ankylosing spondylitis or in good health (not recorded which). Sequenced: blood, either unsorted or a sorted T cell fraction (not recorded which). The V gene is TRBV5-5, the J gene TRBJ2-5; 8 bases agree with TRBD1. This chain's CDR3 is CASSSGQGGTQYF. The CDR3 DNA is TGTGCCAGCAGCTCCGGACAGGGTGGGACCCAGTACTTC. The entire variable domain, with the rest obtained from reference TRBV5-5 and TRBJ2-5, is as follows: DAGVTQSPTHLIKTRGQQVTLRCSPISGHKSVSWYQQVLGQGPQFIFQYYEKEERGRGNFPDRFSARQFPNYSSELNVNALLLGDSALYLCASSSGQGGTQYFGPGTRLLVL.